Below, 21 T cell receptor beta chains from the same sample are listed, as sequenced in a study of beta chain features in type 1 diabetes. Expressed TCRB transcripts were sequenced because the isolated RNA had all been reverse transcribed beforehand. Method: immunoSEQ multiplex PCR; TCRdb's copy keeps in-frame clones and lacks some. The sample holds some 500,000 clones, over 10% seen once. The specimen was naive CD4+ T cells from blood. The receptors derive from a woman between 18 and 30 years old in good health.

This clone was seen only a few times. The gene calls are TRBV7-6 and TRBJ1-5, with D perhaps TRBD1 (5 bases). The CDR3 has 16 residues. V lost 2 bases to trimming and J lost 3 bases, with 14 bases between them. From germline, CDR1 is SGHVS and CDR2 FNYEAQ. For the CDR3, the DNA is TGTGCCAGCAGCTTATTCGGCAGGGCGTCCAATCAGCCCCAGCATTTT. It is translated as CASSLFGRASNQPQHF.

The chain couples TRBV25-1 to TRBJ2-3; TRBD2 agrees at 8 bases. Germline V lookup: CDR1 MGHDK, CDR2 SYGVNS. The CDR3 has 18 amino acids. Trimming cost V 0 bases and J 0 bases; bases outside gene matches: 8. The CDR3 spells CASSEYGGASGSTDTQYF. The DNA for the CDR3 is TGTGCCAGCAGTGAATACGGGGGGGCTAGCGGGAGCACAGATACGCAGTATTTT.

This clone came up a few times. The gene calls are TRBV4-1 and TRBJ2-1; TRBD2 matches 9 bases. The CDR3 has 14 residues. The germline CDR1 and CDR2 sequences are MGHRA and YSYEKL. The trim removed 3 bases at V and 7 bases at J, leaving 4 bases unmatched. CDR3 loop: CASSHPAGGNEQFF. In nucleotides, the CDR3 is TGCGCCAGCAGCCACCCAGCGGGGGGTAATGAGCAGTTCTTC.

V and J are TRBV29-1 and TRBJ1-1; maybe TRBD1 (5 bases). Trimming shortened V by 8 bases and J by 5 bases, and 21 bases separated the two germline ends. CDR1 is SQVTM, CDR2 ANQGSEA, per germline. The CDR3 extends over 14 amino acids. Written as DNA, the CDR3 is TGCAGCCTCTATCTTACGGCGCGGGGGACTGAAGCTTTCTTT. This codes for CSLYLTARGTEAFF.

This clone has just a few counts. The chain recombines TRBV4-1 with TRBJ1-2; 9 bases line up with TRBD1. CDR3 length: 16 residues. Germline values: CDR1 MGHRA, CDR2 YSYEKL. Trimming took 3 bases from V and 6 from J; bases not matched to a gene: 11. This chain's CDR3 is CASSQYAIGTGNGYTF. CDR3 bases: TGCGCCAGCAGCCAGTATGCGATCGGGACAGGGAATGGCTACACCTTC.

This chain uses TRBV4-1 with TRBJ1-6, with D hard to call. Germline CDR1 and CDR2: MGHRA and YSYEKL. V shed 4 bases and J shed 10 bases, with 17 bases lying between them. There are 15 residues in the CDR3. The CDR3 is CASSPEPNPKSPLHF. Written as DNA, the CDR3 is TGCGCCAGCAGCCCCGAACCTAACCCCAAGTCACCCCTCCACTTT.

V is TRBV28 and J is TRBJ1-1; 9 nucleotides agree with TRBD1. From germline, CDR1 is MDHEN and CDR2 SYDVKM. The length of the CDR3 is 14 residues. Trimming removed 6 bases from V and 4 bases from J; junction bases left unmatched: 6. The CDR3: CASSFTGGVTEAFF. The CDR3 coding sequence is TGTGCCAGCAGCTTCACAGGGGGCGTCACTGAAGCTTTCTTT.

This clone has a handful of counts. J is TRBJ2-7 and V is TRBV18; the match to TRBD1 covers 10 bases. This CDR3 contains 14 residues. V was pared by 5 bases and J by 4 bases, with 5 bases of the junction left unmatched. Germline V gene data show CDR1 as KGHSH and CDR2 as LQKENI. CDR3 DNA: TGTGCCAGCTCATCTGACAGGGGGCGATACGAGCAGTACTTC. Encoded protein: CASSSDRGRYEQYF.

In its sample, this clone was seen a few times. This chain uses TRBV13 with TRBJ2-7; D is ambiguous. The CDR3 consists of 14 residues. Germline CDR1 reads PRHDT; CDR2 reads FYEKMQ (reference sequence). Trimming removed 4 bases from V and 3 bases from J, with 13 bases in between. The CDR3 protein is CASSSQRRGYEQYF. The CDR3 DNA reads TGTGCCAGCAGCTCACAACGAAGAGGCTACGAGCAGTACTTC.

The sample holds a few counts of this clone. CDR3 sequence: CASSQERGLAGGPSTDTQYF. DNA for the CDR3: TGTGCCAGCAGCCAAGAGCGCGGACTAGCGGGAGGGCCGAGCACAGATACGCAGTATTTT. This chain links TRBV4-2 with TRBJ2-3, with 15 nucleotides matching TRBD2. Trimming cost V 0 bases and J 0 bases; bases outside gene matches: 7. The CDR3 contains 20 residues. Germline lookup yields CDR1 LGHNA and CDR2 YNFKEQ.

This clone appeared a few times. This chain connects TRBV7-2 to TRBJ2-1; possibly TRBD2 for D (6 bases). V was trimmed by 5 bases and J by 7 bases, leaving 21 bases between them. This CDR3 is built from 16 residues. Germline V lookup: CDR1 SGHTA, CDR2 FQGNSA. The CDR3 sequence: CASSISGTVTSNEQFF. Written as DNA, the CDR3 is TGTGCCAGCAGCATTAGCGGTACGGTTACCTCGAATGAGCAGTTCTTC.

This clone has only a few counts. J is TRBJ1-1 and V is TRBV9; D uncertain. The V end lost 6 bases, the J end lost 4 bases, and 4 bases lay between the germline ends. The CDR3 has 10 amino acids. From germline, CDR1 is SGDLS and CDR2 YYNGEE. The DNA for the CDR3 is TGTGCCAGCAAAAGCACTGAAGCTTTCTTT. This gives the protein CASKSTEAFF.

The chain joins TRBV7-8 to TRBJ1-4, with D possibly being TRBD1 (5 bases). CDR3 size: 15 residues. V lost 5 bases and J lost 5, with 15 bases in between. Germline loops: CDR1 SGHVS, CDR2 FQNEAQ. The CDR3 bases are TGTGCCAGCAGCCTAAAGACGACAGAAAATGAAAAACTGTTTTTT. It is translated as CASSLKTTENEKLFF.

There are a few counts of this clone. The genes are TRBV25-1 and TRBJ2-1; D might be TRBD2 (5 bases). V lost 5 bases and J 1 base, leaving 15 bases between the germline ends. Germline V CDR1 and CDR2: MGHDK, SYGVNS. The length of the CDR3 is 16 residues. The CDR3 sequence: CASSSFGSRSYNEQFF. The CDR3 region has the DNA TGTGCCAGCAGTTCGTTTGGGAGTAGGTCCTACAATGAGCAGTTCTTC.

Worth noting for this clone: Additional DNA sequences in this sample encode the identical CDR3. CDR3 DNA sequence: TGCGCCAGCAGCCAAGGACACTCGGGAAACACCATATATTTT. Translation: CASSQGHSGNTIYF. This chain connects TRBV4-3 to TRBJ1-3; no clear D. The germline gives CDR1 LGHNA, CDR2 YSLEER. Trimming cost V 1 base and J 4 bases, with 8 bases left between them. This CDR3 spans 14 amino acids.

V usage is TRBV15 and J usage is TRBJ2-7; D may be TRBD1 (6 bases). The V gene lost 5 bases and the J gene lost 7 bases, with 18 bases spanning the gap. This CDR3 spans 14 amino acids. From germline, CDR1 is LNHNV and CDR2 YYDKDF (reference sequence). CDR3 DNA: TGTGCCACCAGCCGACCCTCGGCAGGGGAAGAGCAGTACTTC. Its translation is CATSRPSAGEEQYF.

The chain recombines TRBV28 with TRBJ2-7; no clear D gene. Germline lookup yields CDR1 MDHEN and CDR2 SYDVKM. Trimming shortened V by 10 bases and J by 2 bases, and 18 bases separated the two germline ends. This CDR3 has 14 residues. The CDR3 is CATRRSDGAYEQYV. DNA of the CDR3: TGTGCCACCAGGAGATCTGACGGAGCCTACGAGCAGTACGTC.

This clone was counted a few times. The rearrangement joins TRBV7-9 to TRBJ2-1, with 9 bases lining up with TRBD1. The CDR3 is 13 residues long. V trimming: 6 bases; J trimming: 8 bases; junction bases outside the gene matches: 5. Per germline, CDR1 SEHNR and CDR2 FQNEAQ (reference sequence). The DNA of the CDR3 is TGTGCCAGCAGTGTACAGGGGGCCGATGAGCAGTTCTTC. Translating it yields CASSVQGADEQFF.

The gene calls are TRBV7-2 and TRBJ1-2; the D gene is possibly TRBD1 (5 bases). There are 13 residues in the CDR3. Trimming stripped 5 bases from V and 4 bases from J, with 11 bases between. Per germline, CDR1 SGHTA and CDR2 FQGNSA. Here the CDR3 DNA reads TGTGCCAGCAGCCCGGGAGGGGCCTATGGCTACACCTTC. Residues: CASSPGGAYGYTF.

This clone has only a few counts. V gene TRBV30 combines with J gene TRBJ2-2; 8 positions agree with TRBD2. The germline V gene encodes CDR1 GTSNPN and CDR2 SVGIG (reference sequence). Losses at the gene ends were 5 bases for V and 1 base for J; bases not matched to a gene: 3. The CDR3 is 14 amino acids. The CDR3 reads CAWRGTRNTGELFF. The CDR3 coding sequence is TGTGCCTGGCGCGGGACTAGGAACACCGGGGAGCTGTTTTTT.

This clone was recorded at least ten times. The V and J genes are TRBV21-1 and TRBJ2-1; the DNA was not compared with TRBD2, the D call given in the table. TRBV21-1 is tagged as a pseudogene. The CDR3 loop spans 16 amino acids. CDR3 coding DNA: TGTGCCAGCGTCCTAGCGGGAGTAGGTGTCTACAATGAGCAGTTCTTC. Encoded protein: CASVLAGVGVYNEQFF.